A selection of T cell receptor beta chains follows, all from one sample in a study of CD8 T cells in ankylosing spondylitis. TCRdb reanalysed the 5' RACE reads using MiXCR and keeps one entry per CDR3 protein. Counted here are approximately 200,000 distinct CDR3 sequences, 9.5% to 15% occurring once; the ten biggest clones make up approximately 17%. Sequencing input: blood, either unsorted or a sorted T cell fraction (not recorded which). Receptors were obtained from a male donor with ankylosing spondylitis or in good health (not recorded which). Both conserved end residues are part of each CDR3. A D gene is named only where the DNA matches it firmly. For some rows the clone size is stated as once, few or many, or as a class when expanded; others skip it.

>TRBJ2-1|many|TRBD1|TRBV5-1
TGCGCCAGCAGCTTGGGGACAGGGGAGAGCAATGAGCAGTTCTTC
CASSLGTGESNEQFF
>TRBJ2-1|few|-|TRBV20-1
TGCAGTGCAACCGGGGGGCCGAGGTACAATGAGCAGTTCTTC
CSATGGPRYNEQFF
>TRBJ2-5|few|TRBD2|TRBV20-1
TGCAGTGTTCCGATGGGGAGGGAAGAGACCCAGTACTTC
CSVPMGREETQYF
>TRBJ1-1|many|TRBD1|TRBV28
TGTGCCAGCAGTTTATGGCTGGGGACAGGGTACACTGAAGCTTTCTTT
CASSLWLGTGYTEAFF
>TRBJ2-5|few|-|TRBV7-9
TGTGCCAGCAGTTCCCCGGGGGCCCAGTACTTC
CASSSPGAQYF
>TRBJ2-2|few|TRBD2|TRBV7-9
TGTGCCAGCAGCCCCGGGGGGGCCGGTCGTCTCGGGGAGCTGTTTTTT
CASSPGGAGRLGELFF
>TRBJ1-2|few|-|TRBV7-2
TGTGCCAGCAGCTCAACCCCGGGGCAGGGCTATGGCTACACCTTC
CASSSTPGQGYGYTF
>TRBJ1-1|-|-|TRBV28
TGTGCCAGCAGTTTCCCGGGGTTGAACACTGAAGCTTTCTTT
CASSFPGLNTEAFF
>TRBJ1-2|-|TRBD1|TRBV12-5
TGTGCTAGTGACAAAGGGACAGGGTGGGGCTACACCTTC
CASDKGTGWGYTF
>TRBJ1-6|-|-|TRBV27
TGTGCCAGCACGGGAGAACTTAATTCACCCCTCCACTTT
CASTGELNSPLHF
>TRBJ1-1|-|-|TRBV5-4
TGTGCCAGCAGCTTCAGGGGCCGGATGAACACTGAAGCTTTCTTT
CASSFRGRMNTEAFF
>TRBJ1-4|-|-|TRBV5-4
TGTGCCAGCAGCGACAGGAGAACGGGTGAAAAACTGTTTTTT
CASSDRRTGEKLFF
>TRBJ2-1|few|TRBD2|TRBV5-1
TGCGCCAGCAGCTCCGGGACTAGCGAGTCCTACAATGAGCAGTTCTTC
CASSSGTSESYNEQFF
>TRBJ1-5|many|-|TRBV4-1
TGCGCCAGCAGCCAAGATGGGTCAGATTATCAGCCCCAGCATTTT
CASSQDGSDYQPQHF
>TRBJ1-1|-|TRBD1|TRBV3-1
TGTGCCAGCAGCCACCCCGGGACAGGGCCGAACACTGAAGCTTTCTTT
CASSHPGTGPNTEAFF
>TRBJ2-3|few|-|TRBV3-1
TGTGCCAGCAGCCAAGGATGGGGGCCGGGGGCAGATACGCAGTATTTT
CASSQGWGPGADTQYF
>TRBJ2-2|few|TRBD1|TRBV4-1
TGCGCCAGCAGACAGACTCCGGGACAGGGGGCCGGGGAGCTGTTTTTT
CASRQTPGQGAGELFF
>TRBJ2-5|few|-|TRBV25-1
TGTGCCAGCAGTGAAGGTCGACACACGGAGACCCAGTACTTC
CASSEGRHTETQYF
>TRBJ1-3|many|-|TRBV7-9
TGTGCCAGCAGCCCGAGCTCTGGAAACACCATATATTTT
CASSPSSGNTIYF
>TRBJ1-5|few|-|TRBV7-9
TGTGCCAGCAGCTCGACAGCCCTGGGGAATCAGCCCCAGCATTTT
CASSSTALGNQPQHF
>TRBJ1-5|-|TRBD1|TRBV27
TGTGCCAGCAGCCCGGGACAGTCGTCGTGTTATAGCAATCAGCCCCAGCATTTT
CASSPGQSSCYSNQPQHF